Following are 30 T cell receptor beta chains from one sample sequenced in a study of shared clonotypes between healthy human individuals. Repertoires were generated with immunoSEQ multiplex PCR, while TCRdb's copy carries only in-frame clones and drops some. The sample gives roughly 1,000,000 clones, more than 75% of which show up once; roughly 0.62% is in the top ten. The sample taken for sequencing was memory CD4+ T cells from PBMCs. Subset defined: CD45RA-negative fraction. The receptors originated from a man younger than 35 in good health. Some clones in this sample may be carry-over from other donors' samples.

The rearrangement uses TRBV28 and TRBJ2-2, with D unclear. The CDR3 runs 13 residues. CDR1 MDHEN and CDR2 SYDVKM come from the germline V gene. The ends were cut back, 6 bases at V and 2 bases at J, with 7 bases in the middle. The CDR3 bases are TGTGCCAGCAGATTACAAAACACCGGGGAGCTGTTTTTT. Translating it yields CASRLQNTGELFF.

The chain is built from TRBV15 and TRBJ2-2; 7 bases match TRBD2. Germline V gene data show CDR1 as LNHNV and CDR2 as YYDKDF (reference sequence). J gave up 5 bases and V 3 bases, and 12 bases lay outside the gene matches. The CDR3 loop spans 17 amino acids. The CDR3 reads CATSRARGQGGTGELFF. The DNA for the CDR3 is TGTGCCACCAGCAGGGCGCGTGGGCAGGGAGGGACCGGGGAGCTGTTTTTT.

This clone was seen only a few times. The chain has TRBV11-1 and TRBJ2-5; D remains ambiguous. The CDR3 runs 13 residues. The germline CDR1 and CDR2 sequences are SGHAT and FQDESV (reference sequence). The V end was cut by 2 bases, the J end by 5 bases, with 9 bases between. CDR3 DNA: TGTGCCAGCAGCTTATCAGTACGGGAGACCCAGTACTTC. It encodes CASSLSVRETQYF.

The chain couples TRBV4-1 to TRBJ1-5; 8 bases fit TRBD1. This CDR3 has 19 residues. Trimming removed 2 bases from V and 2 bases from J; junction bases left unmatched: 14. Germline V gives CDR1 MGHRA, CDR2 YSYEKL. The DNA of the CDR3 is TGCGCCAGCAGCCAAAGAGGGCCAGGGGGCGCGGGGGGCAATCAGCCCCAGCATTTT. It is translated as CASSQRGPGGAGGNQPQHF.

The V call is TRBV7-2, the J call TRBJ2-3, with no clear D. Germline CDR1 is SGHTA and CDR2 is FQGNSA. Trimming removed 1 base at V and 5 bases at J, with 13 bases between. This CDR3 comprises 15 residues. The CDR3 DNA reads TGTGCCAGCAGCTTAGATTCTAGTTGGGGAGATACGCAGTATTTT. This gives the protein CASSLDSSWGDTQYF.

CDR3 in amino acids: CASSLDPGKETQYF. CDR3 nucleotides: TGTGCCAGCAGCTTAGATCCCGGGAAAGAGACCCAGTACTTC. The chain joins TRBV7-8 to TRBJ2-5; tentatively, D is TRBD2 (5 bases). The CDR3 runs 14 residues. Trimming shortened V by 1 base and J by 3 bases, and 9 bases separated the two germline ends. CDR1 is SGHVS, CDR2 FQNEAQ, per germline. The whole variable domain, filled in from reference TRBV7-8 and TRBJ2-5, reads GAGVSQSPRYKVAKRGQDVALRCDPISGHVSLFWYQQALGQGPEFLTYFQNEAQLDKSGLPSDRFFAERPEGSVSTLKIQRTQQEDSAVYLCASSLDPGKETQYFGPGTRLLVL.

The chain couples TRBV5-1 to TRBJ2-3, with 9 bases identical to TRBD2. Germline assignment: CDR1 SGHRS and CDR2 YFSETQ. The length of the CDR3 is 16 residues. V dropped 0 bases and J dropped 5; count of bases not matched to a gene: 7. Written as DNA, the CDR3 is TGCGCCAGCAGCTTGGAAGGCGGGAGGGCCGGAGATACGCAGTATTTT. Translated, it gives CASSLEGGRAGDTQYF.

V is TRBV5-1 and J is TRBJ1-4, with D perhaps matching TRBD1 (5 bases). Trimming stripped 1 base from V and 4 bases from J, with 11 bases between. CDR3 size: 15 residues. CDR1 and CDR2 (germline): SGHRS, YFSETQ. DNA for the CDR3: TGCGCCAGCAGCTTGATCGGGGGACTTAATGAAAAACTGTTTTTT. This sequence encodes CASSLIGGLNEKLFF.

The V gene is TRBV6-5, the J gene TRBJ1-2; possibly TRBD1 for D (5 bases). The V and J ends lost 2 bases and 2 bases respectively, with 9 bases between them. The germline gives CDR1 MNHEY, CDR2 SVGAGI. The CDR3 is made up of 14 amino acids. CDR3 residues: CASSYKGTNYGYTF. CDR3 in DNA: TGTGCCAGCAGTTACAAAGGGACGAACTATGGCTACACCTTC.

This clone was counted a few times. The gene calls are TRBV5-1 and TRBJ2-7, with 8 bases matching TRBD2. The CDR3 length is 15 residues. J lost 9 bases, V lost 3 bases, and 14 bases had no gene match. Germline CDR1 is SGHRS and CDR2 is YFSETQ. CDR3 amino acids: CASSSAGLESWVQYF. The CDR3 bases are TGCGCCAGCAGCTCCGCGGGACTAGAGTCTTGGGTGCAGTACTTC.

The J gene is TRBJ1-2, the V gene TRBV2, with TRBD1 as a possible D gene (6 bases). CDR3 length: 17 amino acids. CDR1 SNHLY and CDR2 FYNNEI come from the germline V gene. V dropped 8 bases and J dropped 3 bases, with 25 bases sitting between them. CDR3 sequence: CASQGLGRRRNDYGYTF. The CDR3 bases are TGTGCCAGCCAGGGGTTGGGGAGGCGGAGGAATGACTATGGCTACACCTTC.

This rearrangement joins TRBV4-3 to TRBJ2-3; unclear D gene. The CDR3 has 14 residues. Germline CDR1 LGHNA, CDR2 YSLEER. V lost 0 bases and J 2 bases, leaving 6 bases between the germline ends. The DNA for the CDR3 is TGCGCCAGCAGCCAAGATAGGAACACAGATACGCAGTATTTT. Protein product: CASSQDRNTDTQYF.

This clone was seen many times. The sample carries other DNA sequences with the same CDR3. The chain employs TRBV20-1 and TRBJ2-2; D might be TRBD2 (5 bases). The germline CDR1 and CDR2 sequences are DFQATT and SNEGSKA (reference sequence). Trimming cost V 5 bases and J 7 bases, with 8 bases left between them. The CDR3 consists of 11 residues. CDR3 DNA: TGCAGTGCTCGGGGTGGCGGGGAGCTGTTTTTT. It translates to CSARGGGELFF.

The V and J genes are TRBV5-6 and TRBJ1-4, with D perhaps matching TRBD1 (6 bases). This CDR3 spans 15 amino acids. V lost 4 bases to trimming and J lost 5 bases, with 15 bases between them. CDR1 is SGHDT and CDR2 is YYEEEE in the germline V gene. The CDR3 spells CASSALTGSNEKLFF. The CDR3 DNA follows: TGTGCCAGCAGCGCATTGACAGGCTCGAATGAAAAACTGTTTTTT. The entire variable domain, with the rest obtained from reference TRBV5-6 and TRBJ1-4, is as follows: DAGVTQSPTHLIKTRGQQVTLRCSPKSGHDTVSWYQQALGQGPQFIFQYYEEEERQRGNFPDRFSGHQFPNYSSELNVNALLLGDSALYLCASSALTGSNEKLFFGSGTQLSVL.

The CDR3 DNA reads TGTGCCAGCAGTGGAGGACTAGCGGGAGGGCCAAGGTACGAGCAGTACTTC. Its protein is CASSGGLAGGPRYEQYF. This chain links TRBV6-1 with TRBJ2-7; TRBD2 matches 15 bases. CDR1 and CDR2 from the germline V gene are MNHNS and SASEGT. This CDR3 comprises 17 residues. After removal of 4 bases from V and 4 bases from J, the junction contained 8 bases not matched to a gene.

V usage is TRBV19 and J usage is TRBJ1-1; a weak D match, TRBD1 (5 bases). This CDR3 spans 15 amino acids. V was trimmed by 8 bases and J by 6 bases, leaving 22 bases between them. Looked up from germline, CDR1 is LNHDA and CDR2 is SQIVND (reference sequence). In DNA, the CDR3 is TGTGCCAGTCAGATACCGGCACAGAGGGGATCTGAAGCTTTCTTT. Translated, it gives CASQIPAQRGSEAFF.

A note on this clone: The same CDR3 can be traced to other DNA sequences in this sample. The chain joins TRBV29-1 to TRBJ1-2, with a weak D call TRBD1 (5 bases). Trimming removed 6 bases from V and 0 bases from J, with 8 bases in between. Germline CDR1 SQVTM, CDR2 ANQGSEA. This CDR3 has 12 amino acids. CDR3 sequence (DNA): TGCAGCGTCGGGACGGCTAACTATGGCTACACCTTC. Its translation is CSVGTANYGYTF.

V usage is TRBV7-2 and J usage is TRBJ2-1; D is undetermined. CDR3 length: 13 amino acids. Germline loops: CDR1 SGHTA, CDR2 FQGNSA. The ends were cut back, 6 bases at V and 12 bases at J, with 18 bases in the middle. CDR3 residues: CASSLPGPPVQFF. DNA for the CDR3: TGTGCCAGCAGTCTACCGGGCCCCCCTGTGCAGTTCTTC.

The chain employs TRBV2 and TRBJ1-5; tentatively, D is TRBD1 (5 bases). The CDR3 consists of 15 residues. The V and J ends lost 4 bases and 6 bases respectively, with 16 bases between them. The germline CDR1 and CDR2 sequences are SNHLY and FYNNEI. The chain's CDR3 is CASSAAGRLSQPQHF. CDR3 coding DNA: TGTGCCAGCAGTGCGGCAGGGAGATTGAGTCAGCCCCAGCATTTT.

The rearrangement uses TRBV7-2 and TRBJ2-3; D is ambiguous. Germline V lookup: CDR1 SGHTA, CDR2 FQGNSA. Trimming cost V 7 bases and J 0 bases, with 8 bases left between them. This CDR3 has 13 amino acids. CDR3 loop: CASKLPSTDTQYF. CDR3 coding DNA: TGTGCCAGCAAACTACCCAGCACAGATACGCAGTATTTT.

The chain is built from TRBV5-4 and TRBJ1-1, with D perhaps TRBD1 (5 bases). The germline V gene has CDR1 SGHNT and CDR2 YYREEE (reference sequence). The CDR3 extends over 16 amino acids. Trimming cost V 4 bases and J 1 base, with 17 bases left between them. The CDR3 bases are TGTGCCAGCAGCCGCCCGGGGGGACTTAGGAACACTGAAGCTTTCTTT. Amino acids: CASSRPGGLRNTEAFF.

This clone was found once. This rearrangement joins TRBV7-8 to TRBJ2-1; D might be TRBD1 or TRBD2, each matching 5 bases. Trimming removed 5 bases at V and 5 bases at J, with 19 bases between. CDR3 length equals 16 residues. Germline V gene sequence: CDR1 SGHVS, CDR2 FQNEAQ. The CDR3 protein is CASSPGLGTSHNEQFF. The CDR3 region has the DNA TGTGCCAGCAGCCCCGGATTGGGGACGAGCCACAATGAGCAGTTCTTC.

This sequence joins TRBV18 and TRBJ2-2; TRBD2 aligns across 7 bases. The CDR3 totals 15 residues. Trimming at V came to 3 bases and at J to 0 bases, leaving 1 base not matched to a gene. Germline assignment: CDR1 KGHSH and CDR2 LQKENI. CDR3: CASSPAGANTGELFF. For the CDR3, the DNA is TGTGCCAGCTCACCGGCGGGGGCGAACACCGGGGAGCTGTTTTTT.

This chain links TRBV30 with TRBJ2-2; D remains unclear. The CDR3 covers 15 residues. In germline, CDR1 is GTSNPN, CDR2 SVGIG (reference sequence). V lost 2 bases to trimming and J lost 4 bases, with 14 bases between them. The CDR3 DNA reads TGTGCCTGGAGTCGGGCTTCGCGTGGCACCGGGGAGCTGTTTTTT. Translation gives CAWSRASRGTGELFF.

The CDR3 coding sequence is TGTGCCAGCACCAGTAGAGAGGCCGGGGAGCTGTTTTTT. Encoded protein: CASTSREAGELFF. V usage is TRBV11-1 and J usage is TRBJ2-2; D gene uncertain. CDR1 is SGHAT, CDR2 FQDESV, per germline (reference sequence). There are 13 residues in the CDR3. The V end was cut by 7 bases, the J end by 6 bases, with 12 bases between.

Remarks on this clone: This could be a read error, since a much larger clone is one nucleotide away. The identical CDR3 is also encoded by other nucleotide sequences in the sample. The rearrangement links TRBV11-2 to TRBJ1-2, with 7 bases aligning to TRBD1. CDR3 length equals 14 residues. Trimming cost V 5 bases and J 5 bases; bases outside gene matches: 8. Looked up from germline, CDR1 is SGHAT and CDR2 is FQNNGV. The chain's CDR3 is CASSDNRGVYGYTF. The CDR3 DNA follows: TGTGCCAGCAGCGACAACAGGGGTGTATATGGCTACACCTTC.

In this sample, this clone turned up a few times. At the DNA level, this CDR3 is encoded by other sequences in the same sample as well. The J gene is TRBJ2-2, the V gene TRBV7-2; maybe TRBD1 (6 bases). CDR1 is SGHTA, CDR2 FQGNSA, per germline. Trimming stripped 2 bases from V and 4 bases from J, with 8 bases between. The CDR3 covers 14 residues. The CDR3 sequence is CASSLSGATGELFF. CDR3 sequence (DNA): TGTGCCAGCAGCTTATCAGGGGCCACCGGGGAGCTGTTTTTT.

The chain links TRBV11-2 to TRBJ2-2; D is undetermined. This CDR3 is 13 amino acids long. Trimming took off 5 bases at V and 3 bases at J, with 7 bases between the two ends. The germline V gene encodes CDR1 SGHAT and CDR2 FQNNGV. Written as DNA, the CDR3 is TGTGCCAGCAGCCTCTTGGACACCGGGGAGCTGTTTTTT. This encodes CASSLLDTGELFF.

This clone has ten or more counts. Other DNA variants within this sample encode the same CDR3. The rearrangement joins TRBV7-8 to TRBJ2-1; no reliable D call. V lost 5 bases and J lost 8, with 7 bases in between. The CDR3 consists of 11 residues. Germline V gene sequence: CDR1 SGHVS, CDR2 FQNEAQ. CDR3 sequence: CASSPSDEQFF. CDR3 DNA sequence: TGTGCCAGCAGCCCCTCGGATGAGCAGTTCTTC.

This sequence joins TRBV27 and TRBJ1-5; TRBD1 is a possible D gene (5 bases). The V and J ends lost 5 bases and 6 bases respectively, with 11 bases between them. CDR1 is MNHEY, CDR2 SMNVEV, per germline (reference sequence). The CDR3 is 13 amino acids. In DNA, the CDR3 is TGTGCCAGCAGTGTCAGGGCATTTCAGCCCCAGCATTTT. Protein: CASSVRAFQPQHF.